The 9 T cell receptor beta chains below were found in one sample sequenced in a study of regulatory dendritic cells for organ transplantation. Sorted subsets were CFSE-labeled and cultured 4 to 6 days with allogeneic dendritic cells. These receptors' antigens are unknown. Using immunoSEQ multiplex PCR, the repertoire was profiled, and TCRdb retains in-frame clones only, with some absent. The repertoire holds around 12,000 clones, with just under 90% as singletons. Sequenced material: naive CD8+ T cells from blood cultured with regulatory dendritic cells. Subset noted: CD45RA+ naive T cells. These receptors were collected from a human donor in good health.

The chain has TRBV9 and TRBJ1-1; 7 positions agree with TRBD1. Germline trimming cut 3 bases from V and 8 bases from J; bases unmatched to any gene: 7. Per germline, CDR1 SGDLS and CDR2 YYNGEE. This CDR3 is built from 13 residues. The CDR3 sequence: CASSAEGAGEAFF. DNA of the CDR3: TGTGCCAGCAGCGCCGAGGGGGCCGGAGAAGCTTTCTTT.

This rearrangement joins TRBV4-3 to TRBJ2-1; D is unclear. This CDR3 has 16 amino acids. V lost 2 bases to trimming and J lost 0 bases, with 11 bases between them. Germline CDR1 reads LGHNA; CDR2 reads YSLEER. CDR3 loop: CASSQLVLGSYNEQFF. CDR3 nucleotides: TGCGCCAGCAGCCAACTCGTCCTAGGCTCCTACAATGAGCAGTTCTTC.

V and J are TRBV6-5 and TRBJ2-7; 8 nucleotides line up with TRBD1. Germline V gene data show CDR1 as MNHEY and CDR2 as SVGAGI. This CDR3 comprises 14 residues. Trimming took 2 bases from V and 4 from J; bases not matched to a gene: 4. CDR3 bases: TGTGCCAGCAGTTACGCAGGGGGCAGTTACGAGCAGTACTTC. Translated, it gives CASSYAGGSYEQYF.

V and J are TRBV19 and TRBJ2-7; D is tentatively TRBD1 or TRBD2 (5 bases each). Trimming cost V 5 bases and J 3 bases, with 14 bases left between them. Germline CDR1 reads LNHDA; CDR2 reads SQIVND (reference sequence). The length of the CDR3 is 14 residues. CDR3: CASSLAGTDYEQYF. For the CDR3, the DNA is TGTGCCAGTAGTCTCGCAGGGACGGACTACGAGCAGTACTTC.

This chain joins TRBV6-5 and TRBJ1-5, with D perhaps TRBD1 (5 bases). Trimming removed 6 bases at V and 0 bases at J, with 12 bases between. Looked up from germline, CDR1 is MNHEY and CDR2 is SVGAGI. This CDR3 region has 15 residues. The CDR3 sequence is CASSSGQYSNQPQHF. The DNA for the CDR3 is TGTGCCAGCAGCTCGGGGCAGTATAGCAATCAGCCCCAGCATTTT.

The chain combines TRBV27 with TRBJ2-1, with 7 bases identical to TRBD1. The CDR3 runs to 14 residues. The germline CDR1 and CDR2 sequences are MNHEY and SMNVEV (reference sequence). J was trimmed by 3 bases and V by 6 bases; bases with no gene match: 5. The CDR3 DNA follows: TGTGCCAGCAGCCTAGGGGGCCTCTACAATGAGCAGTTCTTC. As protein: CASSLGGLYNEQFF.

The chain couples TRBV18 to TRBJ2-7; D possibly corresponds to TRBD1 (6 bases). Trimming pared 2 bases from V and 3 bases from J, leaving 11 bases between. The CDR3 has 14 amino acids. The germline gives CDR1 KGHSH, CDR2 LQKENI. CDR3 sequence reads: CASSPGGNGYEQYF. In DNA form, the CDR3 reads TGTGCCAGCTCACCAGGGGGCAATGGCTACGAGCAGTACTTC.

This clone has just a few counts. This chain joins TRBV7-9 and TRBJ2-7, with a weak D call TRBD2 (5 bases). This CDR3 comprises 15 residues. Germline CDR1 and CDR2: SEHNR and FQNEAQ (reference sequence). Trimming cost V 3 bases and J 2 bases, with 14 bases left between them. The chain's CDR3 is CASSLGGSFAYEQYF. The CDR3, as DNA: TGTGCCAGCAGCTTGGGTGGGAGCTTCGCCTACGAGCAGTACTTC.

The V call is TRBV19, the J call TRBJ2-5; a weak D match, TRBD2 (5 bases). Gene TRBJ2-7 matches the end of the DNA better, so the J call may be wrong. The CDR3 contains 14 residues. The germline CDR1 and CDR2 sequences are LNHDA and SQIVND (reference sequence). The chain's CDR3 is CASSKGLLSYEQYF. CDR3 in DNA: TGTGCCAGTAGTAAAGGACTCCTCTCCTACGAGCAGTACTTC.